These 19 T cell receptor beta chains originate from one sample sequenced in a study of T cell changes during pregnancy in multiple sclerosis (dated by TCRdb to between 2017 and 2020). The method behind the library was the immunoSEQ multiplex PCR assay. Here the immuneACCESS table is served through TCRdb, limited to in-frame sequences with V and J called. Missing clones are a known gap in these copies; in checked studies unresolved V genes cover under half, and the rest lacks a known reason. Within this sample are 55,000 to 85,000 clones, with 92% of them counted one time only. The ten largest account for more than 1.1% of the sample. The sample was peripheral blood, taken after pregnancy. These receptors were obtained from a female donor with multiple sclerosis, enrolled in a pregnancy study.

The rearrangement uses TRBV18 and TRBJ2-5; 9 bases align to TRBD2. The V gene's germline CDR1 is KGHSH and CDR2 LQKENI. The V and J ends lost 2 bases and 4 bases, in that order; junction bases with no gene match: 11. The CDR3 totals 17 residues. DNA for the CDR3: TGTGCCAGCTCACCAGATTTTAGCGGGAGAAAGGGAGAGACCCAGTACTTC. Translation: CASSPDFSGRKGETQYF.

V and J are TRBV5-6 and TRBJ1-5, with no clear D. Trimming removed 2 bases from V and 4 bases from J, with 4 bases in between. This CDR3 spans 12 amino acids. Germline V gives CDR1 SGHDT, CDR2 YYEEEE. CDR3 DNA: TGTGCCAGCAGCTTTCCAAATCAGCCCCAGCATTTT. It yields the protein CASSFPNQPQHF.

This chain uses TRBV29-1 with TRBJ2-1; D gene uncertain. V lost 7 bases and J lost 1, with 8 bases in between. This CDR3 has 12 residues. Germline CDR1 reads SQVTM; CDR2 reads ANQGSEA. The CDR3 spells CSGQRSYNEQFF. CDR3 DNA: TGCAGCGGACAAAGATCCTACAATGAGCAGTTCTTC.

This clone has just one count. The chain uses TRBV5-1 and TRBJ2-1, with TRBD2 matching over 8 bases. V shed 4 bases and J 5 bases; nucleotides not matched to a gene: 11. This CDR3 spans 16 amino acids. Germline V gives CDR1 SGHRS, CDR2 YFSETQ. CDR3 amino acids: CASSVLAGSPHNEQFF. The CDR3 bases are TGCGCCAGCAGCGTATTAGCGGGATCACCCCACAATGAGCAGTTCTTC.

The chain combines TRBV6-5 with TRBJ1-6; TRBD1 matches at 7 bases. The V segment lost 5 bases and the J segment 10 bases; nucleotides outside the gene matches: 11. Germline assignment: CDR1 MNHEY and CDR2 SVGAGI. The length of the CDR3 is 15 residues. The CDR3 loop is CASSATGTEGSPLHF. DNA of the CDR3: TGTGCCAGCAGTGCCACCGGGACAGAGGGCTCACCCCTCCACTTT.

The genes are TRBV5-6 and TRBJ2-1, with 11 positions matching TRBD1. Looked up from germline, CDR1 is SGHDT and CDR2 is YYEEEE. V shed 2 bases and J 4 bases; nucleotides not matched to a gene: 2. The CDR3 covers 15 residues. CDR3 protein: CASSFGTGGYNEQFF. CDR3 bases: TGTGCCAGCAGCTTCGGGACAGGGGGTTACAATGAGCAGTTCTTC. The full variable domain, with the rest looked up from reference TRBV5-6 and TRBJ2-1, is DAGVTQSPTHLIKTRGQQVTLRCSPKSGHDTVSWYQQALGQGPQFIFQYYEEEERQRGNFPDRFSGHQFPNYSSELNVNALLLGDSALYLCASSFGTGGYNEQFFGPGTRLTVL.

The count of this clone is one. In DNA form, the CDR3 reads TGTGCCAGCTCACCACCGACTCCTATGGGGACCCAGTACTTC. Amino acids: CASSPPTPMGTQYF. The J gene is TRBJ2-5, the V gene TRBV18; D remains ambiguous. Trimming shortened V by 0 bases and J by 7 bases, and 12 bases separated the two germline ends. The CDR3 runs to 14 residues. Germline V lookup: CDR1 KGHSH, CDR2 LQKENI.

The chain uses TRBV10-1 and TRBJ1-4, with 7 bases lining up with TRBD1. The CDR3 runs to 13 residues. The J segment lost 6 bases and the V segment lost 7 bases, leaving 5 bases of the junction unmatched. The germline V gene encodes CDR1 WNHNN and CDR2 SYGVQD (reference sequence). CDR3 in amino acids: CASNSGTDEKLFF. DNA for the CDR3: TGCGCCAGCAATTCCGGGACAGATGAAAAACTGTTTTTT.

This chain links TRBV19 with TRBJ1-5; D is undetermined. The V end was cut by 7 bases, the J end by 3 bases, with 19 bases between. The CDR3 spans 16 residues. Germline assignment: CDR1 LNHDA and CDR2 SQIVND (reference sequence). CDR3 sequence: CASIREQQPINQPQHF. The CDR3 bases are TGTGCCAGTATTCGTGAACAGCAGCCGATCAATCAGCCCCAGCATTTT.

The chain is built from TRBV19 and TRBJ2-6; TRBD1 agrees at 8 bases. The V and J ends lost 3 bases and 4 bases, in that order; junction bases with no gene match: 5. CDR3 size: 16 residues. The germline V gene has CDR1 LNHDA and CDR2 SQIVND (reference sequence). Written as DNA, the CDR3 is TGTGCCAGTAGTATTCCGACAGGGGTCGGGGCCAACGTCCTGACTTTC. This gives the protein CASSIPTGVGANVLTF.

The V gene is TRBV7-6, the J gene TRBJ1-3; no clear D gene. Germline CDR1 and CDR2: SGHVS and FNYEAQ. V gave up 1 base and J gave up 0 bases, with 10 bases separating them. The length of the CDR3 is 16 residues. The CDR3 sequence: CASSLGSRSSGNTIYF. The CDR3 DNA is TGTGCCAGCAGCTTAGGTTCGAGGAGCTCTGGAAACACCATATATTTT.

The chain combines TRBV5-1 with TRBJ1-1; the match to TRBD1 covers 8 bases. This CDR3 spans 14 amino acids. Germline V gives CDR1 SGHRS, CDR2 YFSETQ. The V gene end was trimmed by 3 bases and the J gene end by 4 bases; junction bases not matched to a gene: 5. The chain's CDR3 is CASSSGQGGTEAFF. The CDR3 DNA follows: TGCGCCAGCAGCTCAGGACAGGGCGGCACTGAAGCTTTCTTT.

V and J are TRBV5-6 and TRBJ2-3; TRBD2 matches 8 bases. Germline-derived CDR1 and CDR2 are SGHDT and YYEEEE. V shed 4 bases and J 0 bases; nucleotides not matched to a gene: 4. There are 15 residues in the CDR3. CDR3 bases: TGTGCCAGCAGCGAGGCTAGCGGGAGCACAGATACGCAGTATTTT. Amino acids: CASSEASGSTDTQYF.

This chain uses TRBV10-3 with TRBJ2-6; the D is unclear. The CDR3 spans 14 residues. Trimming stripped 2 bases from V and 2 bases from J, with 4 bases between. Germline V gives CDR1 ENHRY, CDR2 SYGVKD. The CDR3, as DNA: TGTGCCATCAGTGAGGGAGCTGGGGCCAACGTCCTGACTTTC. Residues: CAISEGAGANVLTF.

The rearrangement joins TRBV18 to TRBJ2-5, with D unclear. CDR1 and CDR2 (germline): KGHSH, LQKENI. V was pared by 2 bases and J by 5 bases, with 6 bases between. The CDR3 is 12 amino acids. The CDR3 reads CASSPTAETQYF. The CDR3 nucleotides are TGTGCCAGCTCACCAACCGCGGAGACCCAGTACTTC.

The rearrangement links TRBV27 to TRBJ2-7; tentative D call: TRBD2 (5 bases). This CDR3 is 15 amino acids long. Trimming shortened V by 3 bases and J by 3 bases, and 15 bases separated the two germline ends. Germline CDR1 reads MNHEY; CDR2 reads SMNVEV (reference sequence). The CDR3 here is CASSFGDPEFYEQYF. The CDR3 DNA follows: TGTGCCAGCAGTTTCGGGGATCCTGAGTTCTACGAGCAGTACTTC.

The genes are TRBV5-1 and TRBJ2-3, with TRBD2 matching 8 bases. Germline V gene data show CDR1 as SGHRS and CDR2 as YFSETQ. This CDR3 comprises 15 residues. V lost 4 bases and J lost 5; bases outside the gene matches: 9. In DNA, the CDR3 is TGCGCCAGCAGCCCCGGGGGGGGCATTGTAGATACGCAGTATTTT. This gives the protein CASSPGGGIVDTQYF.

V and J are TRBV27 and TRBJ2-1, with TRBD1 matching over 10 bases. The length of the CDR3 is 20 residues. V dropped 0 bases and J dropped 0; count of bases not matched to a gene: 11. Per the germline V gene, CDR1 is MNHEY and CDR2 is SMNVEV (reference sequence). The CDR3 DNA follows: TGTGCCAGCAGTTTATCGGGTTGGGACAGGGGAATTCGCTCCTACAATGAGCAGTTCTTC. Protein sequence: CASSLSGWDRGIRSYNEQFF.

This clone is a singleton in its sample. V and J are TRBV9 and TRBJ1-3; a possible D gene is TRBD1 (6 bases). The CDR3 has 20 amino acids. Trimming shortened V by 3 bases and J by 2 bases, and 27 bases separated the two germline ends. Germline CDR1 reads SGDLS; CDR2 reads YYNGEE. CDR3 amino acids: CASSGPLKIQGKLAGNTIYF. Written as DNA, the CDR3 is TGTGCCAGCAGCGGACCCCTTAAAATACAGGGAAAACTCGCTGGAAACACCATATATTTT.